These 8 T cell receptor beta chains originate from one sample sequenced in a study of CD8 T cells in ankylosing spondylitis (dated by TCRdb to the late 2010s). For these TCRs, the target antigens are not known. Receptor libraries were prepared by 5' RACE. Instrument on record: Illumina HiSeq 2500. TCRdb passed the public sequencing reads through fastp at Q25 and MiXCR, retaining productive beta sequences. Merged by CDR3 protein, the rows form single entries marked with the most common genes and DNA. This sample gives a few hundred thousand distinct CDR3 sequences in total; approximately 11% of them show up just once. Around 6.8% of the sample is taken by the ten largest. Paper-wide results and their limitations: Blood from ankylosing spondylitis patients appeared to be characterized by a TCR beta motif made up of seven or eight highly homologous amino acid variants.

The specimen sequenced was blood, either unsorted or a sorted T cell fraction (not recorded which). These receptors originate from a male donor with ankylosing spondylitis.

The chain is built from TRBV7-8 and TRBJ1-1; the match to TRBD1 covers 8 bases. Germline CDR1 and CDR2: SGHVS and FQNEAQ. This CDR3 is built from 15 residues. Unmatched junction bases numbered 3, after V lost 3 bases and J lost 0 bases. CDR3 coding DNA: TGTGCCAGCAGCTTCCAGGGGGCTTTGAACACTGAAGCTTTCTTT. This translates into CASSFQGALNTEAFF.

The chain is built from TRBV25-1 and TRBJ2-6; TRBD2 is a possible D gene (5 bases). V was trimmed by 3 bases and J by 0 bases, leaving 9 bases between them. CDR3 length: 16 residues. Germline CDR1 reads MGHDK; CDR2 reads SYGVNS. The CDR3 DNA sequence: TGTGCCAGCAGTGATGTCCGGGGCTCTGGGGCCAACGTCCTGACTTTC. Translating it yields CASSDVRGSGANVLTF.

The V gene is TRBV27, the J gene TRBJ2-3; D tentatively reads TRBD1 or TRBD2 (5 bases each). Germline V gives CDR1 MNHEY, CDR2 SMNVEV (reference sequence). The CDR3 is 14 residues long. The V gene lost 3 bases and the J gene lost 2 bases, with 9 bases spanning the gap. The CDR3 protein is CASSFIGTTDTQYF. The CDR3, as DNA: TGTGCCAGCAGTTTTATTGGGACCACAGATACGCAGTATTTT.

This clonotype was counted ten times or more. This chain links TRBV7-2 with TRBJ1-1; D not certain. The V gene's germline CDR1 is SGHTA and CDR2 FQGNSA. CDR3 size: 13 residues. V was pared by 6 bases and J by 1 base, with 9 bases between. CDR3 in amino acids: CASSRSSNTEAFF. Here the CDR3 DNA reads TGTGCCAGCAGTCGTAGTTCGAACACTGAAGCTTTCTTT.

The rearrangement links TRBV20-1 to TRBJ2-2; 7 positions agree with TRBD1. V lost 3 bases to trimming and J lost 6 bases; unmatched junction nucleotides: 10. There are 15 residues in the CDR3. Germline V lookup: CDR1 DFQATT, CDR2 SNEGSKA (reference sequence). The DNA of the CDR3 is TGCAGTGCTAGTAGTAAGGGGGCTAAGGCCGGGGAGCTGTTTTTT. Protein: CSASSKGAKAGELFF.

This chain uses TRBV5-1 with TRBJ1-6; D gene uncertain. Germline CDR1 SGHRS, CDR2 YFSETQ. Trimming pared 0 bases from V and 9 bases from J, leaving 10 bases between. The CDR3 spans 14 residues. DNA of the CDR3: TGCGCCAGCAGCTTGGAACCGCCGGGTTCACCCCTCCACTTT. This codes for CASSLEPPGSPLHF.

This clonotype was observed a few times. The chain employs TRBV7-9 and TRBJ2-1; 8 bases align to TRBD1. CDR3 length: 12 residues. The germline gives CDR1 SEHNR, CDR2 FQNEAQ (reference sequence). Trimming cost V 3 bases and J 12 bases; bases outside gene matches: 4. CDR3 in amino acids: CASSFQGARQFF. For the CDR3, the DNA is TGTGCCAGCAGCTTTCAGGGGGCTAGGCAGTTCTTC.

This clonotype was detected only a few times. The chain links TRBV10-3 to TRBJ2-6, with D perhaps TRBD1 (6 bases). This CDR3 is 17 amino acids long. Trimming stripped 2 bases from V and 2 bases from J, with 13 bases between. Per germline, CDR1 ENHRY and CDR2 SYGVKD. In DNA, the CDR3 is TGTGCCATCAGTGAGCGCCCTACAGGGACTGGGGCCAACGTCCTGACTTTC. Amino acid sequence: CAISERPTGTGANVLTF.